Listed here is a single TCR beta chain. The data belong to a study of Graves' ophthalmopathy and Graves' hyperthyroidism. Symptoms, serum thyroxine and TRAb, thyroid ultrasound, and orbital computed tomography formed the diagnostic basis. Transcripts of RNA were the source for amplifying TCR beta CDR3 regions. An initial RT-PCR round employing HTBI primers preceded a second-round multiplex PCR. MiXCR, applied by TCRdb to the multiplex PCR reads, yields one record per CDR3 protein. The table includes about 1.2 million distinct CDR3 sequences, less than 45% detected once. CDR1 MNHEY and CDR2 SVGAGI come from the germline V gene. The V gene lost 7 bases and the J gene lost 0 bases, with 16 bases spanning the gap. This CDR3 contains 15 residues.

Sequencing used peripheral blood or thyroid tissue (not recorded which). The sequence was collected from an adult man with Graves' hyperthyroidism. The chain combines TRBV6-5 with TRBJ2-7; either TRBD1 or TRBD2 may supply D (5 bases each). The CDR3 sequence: CASIPGRAYSYEQYF. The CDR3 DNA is TGTGCCAGCATACCGGGGCGGGCCTACTCCTACGAGCAGTACTTC.